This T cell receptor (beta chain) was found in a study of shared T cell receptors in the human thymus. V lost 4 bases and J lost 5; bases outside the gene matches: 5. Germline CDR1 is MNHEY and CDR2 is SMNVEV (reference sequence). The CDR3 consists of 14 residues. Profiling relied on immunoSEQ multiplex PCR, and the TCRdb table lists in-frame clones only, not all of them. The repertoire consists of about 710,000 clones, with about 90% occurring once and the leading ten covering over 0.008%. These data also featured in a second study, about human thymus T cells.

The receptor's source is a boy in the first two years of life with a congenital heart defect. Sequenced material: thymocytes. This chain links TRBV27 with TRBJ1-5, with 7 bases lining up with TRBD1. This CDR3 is CASSSTGVYQPQHF. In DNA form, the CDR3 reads TGTGCCAGCAGTTCAACAGGGGTTTATCAGCCCCAGCATTTT.